Each of the 18 T cell receptor beta chains below was sequenced from the same sample in a study of T cell repertoires in ileal Crohn's disease. Only in-frame clones appear in the TCRdb table, and some are missing; sequencing was by immunoSEQ multiplex PCR. Counted here are approximately 13,000 clones, approximately 80% occurring once; the ten biggest clones make up around 6%. The material sequenced was ileal tissue. The receptors were gathered from an adult with Crohn's disease.

The chain recombines TRBV7-6 with TRBJ1-2; D gene unclear. This CDR3 spans 13 amino acids. V was trimmed by 6 bases and J by 2 bases, leaving 10 bases between them. In germline, CDR1 is SGHVS, CDR2 FNYEAQ. CDR3 loop: CASSKTLNYGYTF. In DNA, the CDR3 is TGTGCCAGCAGTAAGACATTAAACTATGGCTACACCTTC.

The chain links TRBV19 to TRBJ1-1, with 8 bases identical to TRBD1. V lost 4 bases and J lost 3; bases outside the gene matches: 10. Germline CDR1 is LNHDA and CDR2 is SQIVND (reference sequence). The CDR3 extends over 16 amino acids. CDR3 DNA sequence: TGTGCCAGTAGTAGACGACAGGGGAAATGGGACACTGAAGCTTTCTTT. This sequence encodes CASSRRQGKWDTEAFF.

The chain carries TRBV29-1 and TRBJ1-2; 10 bases fit TRBD1. V gave up 4 bases and J gave up 8 bases; unmatched junction bases: 4. There are 12 residues in the CDR3. The germline CDR1 and CDR2 sequences are SQVTM and ANQGSEA. In nucleotides, the CDR3 is TGCAGCGTTGGACAGGGGGCTGAGGGCTACACCTTC. Its protein product is CSVGQGAEGYTF.

The chain couples TRBV5-6 to TRBJ2-6; D unclear. In germline, CDR1 is SGHDT, CDR2 YYEEEE. The CDR3 sequence is 18 residues long. V lost 2 bases and J lost 0, with 15 bases in between. This CDR3 is CASSFSAAYDSGANVLTF. In nucleotides, the CDR3 is TGTGCCAGCAGCTTCTCCGCGGCTTATGACTCTGGGGCCAACGTCCTGACTTTC.

The rearrangement links TRBV25-1 to TRBJ1-1, with a tentative D call TRBD1 (5 bases). V gave up 6 bases and J gave up 6 bases, with 14 bases separating them. The germline V gene has CDR1 MGHDK and CDR2 SYGVNS. The CDR3 runs to 13 residues. Here the CDR3 reads CASRLTDRAEAFF. The CDR3 DNA reads as TGTGCCAGCAGGCTGACAGACCGAGCTGAAGCTTTCTTT.

This clone was seen a few times. The rearrangement links TRBV9 to TRBJ2-5; 14 positions agree with TRBD2. Trimming at V came to 4 bases and at J to 5 bases, leaving 4 bases not matched to a gene. The CDR3 contains 15 residues. The germline gives CDR1 SGDLS, CDR2 YYNGEE. CDR3: CASSLGLAGVETQYF. For the CDR3, the DNA is TGTGCCAGCAGCCTGGGACTAGCGGGGGTCGAGACCCAGTACTTC.

The rearrangement joins TRBV7-6 to TRBJ2-7; 12 bases align to TRBD2. With V trimmed by 1 base and J by 6 bases, 7 bases remained unmatched. CDR1 is SGHVS and CDR2 is FNYEAQ in the germline V gene. The CDR3 totals 16 residues. CDR3 bases: TGTGCCAGCAGCTTAGGTTCTAGCGGGAGGGCTGGCGAGCAGTACTTC. This codes for CASSLGSSGRAGEQYF.

J is TRBJ2-7 and V is TRBV11-2; 7 positions agree with TRBD1. This CDR3 is built from 16 residues. J lost 2 bases, V lost 5 bases, and 12 bases had no gene match. Germline CDR1 is SGHAT and CDR2 is FQNNGV. CDR3 nucleotide sequence: TGTGCCAGCAGCCGAGGGGGCTCTCTCTCGCCCTACGAGCAGTACTTC. Translated, it gives CASSRGGSLSPYEQYF.

The CDR3 reads CASRRGTQETQYF. The CDR3 nucleotides are TGTGCCAGCCGCAGGGGAACACAAGAGACCCAGTACTTC. This chain joins TRBV7-2 and TRBJ2-5; possibly TRBD1 for D (6 bases). This CDR3 region has 13 residues. Germline CDR1 reads SGHTA; CDR2 reads FQGNSA. Trimming took off 8 bases at V and 2 bases at J, with 12 bases between the two ends.

The rearrangement joins TRBV5-1 to TRBJ1-2, with 8 bases fitting TRBD1. The CDR3 runs to 15 residues. Germline CDR1 reads SGHRS; CDR2 reads YFSETQ. V trimming: 4 bases; J trimming: 1 base; junction bases outside the gene matches: 6. The CDR3 DNA reads as TGCGCCAGCAGCAGCGGACAGGGTGTTAACTATGGCTACACCTTC. Residues: CASSSGQGVNYGYTF.

The CDR3 spells CASSLAGGVGQPQHF. Written as DNA, the CDR3 is TGTGCCAGCAGCTTAGCAGGGGGCGTCGGTCAGCCCCAGCATTTT. The chain couples TRBV7-2 to TRBJ1-5, with 7 bases matching TRBD1. With V trimmed by 0 bases and J by 6 bases, 5 bases remained unmatched. The CDR3 sequence is 15 residues long. CDR1 is SGHTA and CDR2 is FQGNSA in the germline V gene.

This clone occurred a few times. The CDR3: CASSPPDSPNNEKLFF. CDR3 bases: TGTGCCAGCTCACCGCCCGACAGCCCTAATAATGAAAAACTGTTTTTT. This rearrangement joins TRBV18 to TRBJ1-4; perhaps TRBD1 as D (5 bases). Trimming took 3 bases from V and 4 from J, leaving 15 bases between them. Germline V lookup: CDR1 KGHSH, CDR2 LQKENI. The CDR3 sequence is 16 residues long. The whole variable domain, remainder taken from reference TRBV18 and TRBJ1-4, is NAGVMQNPRHLVRRRGQEARLRCSPMKGHSHVYWYRQLPEEGLKFMVYLQKENIIDESGMPKERFSAEFPKEGPSILRIQQVVRGDSAAYFCASSPPDSPNNEKLFFGSGTQLSVL.

The chain uses TRBV7-8 and TRBJ1-3, with D unclear. The CDR3 runs 19 residues. Between the trimmed V and J ends, which lost 1 base and 0 bases, there was a span of 19 bases. Germline loops: CDR1 SGHVS, CDR2 FQNEAQ. The CDR3 region is CASSLVLGVGKSSGNTIYF. The DNA of the CDR3 is TGTGCCAGCAGCTTAGTTCTGGGAGTCGGGAAAAGCTCTGGAAACACCATATATTTT. The whole variable domain, filled in from reference TRBV7-8 and TRBJ1-3, reads GAGVSQSPRYKVAKRGQDVALRCDPISGHVSLFWYQQALGQGPEFLTYFQNEAQLDKSGLPSDRFFAERPEGSVSTLKIQRTQQEDSAVYLCASSLVLGVGKSSGNTIYFGEGSWLTVV.

This clone has more than one count but fewer than ten. V and J are TRBV11-3 and TRBJ2-2; 9 nucleotides line up with TRBD2. V shed 5 bases and J 4 bases; nucleotides not matched to a gene: 8. Looked up from germline, CDR1 is SGHNT and CDR2 is YENEEA. The CDR3 has 16 amino acids. The CDR3 DNA sequence: TGTGCCAGCAGCCGTGTTAGCGGGAGCCTCACCGGGGAGCTGTTTTTT. Translation gives CASSRVSGSLTGELFF.

The rearrangement joins TRBV29-1 to TRBJ1-2; D is unresolved. The germline CDR1 and CDR2 sequences are SQVTM and ANQGSEA. Trimming removed 5 bases from V and 0 bases from J, with 4 bases in between. The CDR3 contains 11 residues. The CDR3 reads CSVIANYGYTF. CDR3 bases: TGCAGCGTTATAGCTAACTATGGCTACACCTTC.

This clone was observed a single time. V usage is TRBV5-5 and J usage is TRBJ2-1, with a weak D call TRBD2 (6 bases). From germline, CDR1 is SGHKS and CDR2 YYEKEE (reference sequence). Between the trimmed V and J ends, which lost 4 bases and 8 bases, there was a span of 19 bases. This CDR3 contains 15 residues. The CDR3 DNA is TGTGCCAGCAGCCGGGGTGCGGAGGGGTTTGATGAGCAGTTCTTC. Protein sequence: CASSRGAEGFDEQFF. Variable domain in full (rest from reference TRBV5-5 and TRBJ2-1): DAGVTQSPTHLIKTRGQQVTLRCSPISGHKSVSWYQQVLGQGPQFIFQYYEKEERGRGNFPDRFSARQFPNYSSELNVNALLLGDSALYLCASSRGAEGFDEQFFGPGTRLTVL.

The V gene is TRBV25-1, the J gene TRBJ2-5, with 7 bases identical to TRBD2. TRBJ2-7 matches the DNA end more closely, so the J call is doubtful. The CDR3 spans 12 residues. Germline assignment: CDR1 MGHDK and CDR2 SYGVNS. The CDR3 DNA is TGTGCCACCGCTAGCGGAACCTACGAGCAGTACTTC. This gives the protein CATASGTYEQYF.

The chain links TRBV27 to TRBJ1-3, with TRBD1 matching over 10 bases. Germline V gene lookup returns CDR1 MNHEY and CDR2 SMNVEV (reference sequence). The CDR3 loop spans 15 amino acids. With 3 bases clipped from V and 4 bases from J, the junction kept 3 bases outside the gene matches. This CDR3 reads CASSLDRGRGNTIYF. The CDR3 DNA sequence: TGTGCCAGCAGTTTGGACAGGGGGAGAGGAAACACCATATATTTT.